The clone carrying this TCR beta chain has a count of ten or more. Germline CDR1 is LNHDA and CDR2 is SQIVND (reference sequence). The CDR3 length is 15 residues. V lost 1 base and J lost 5, with 14 bases in between. The sample comes from a study of CD8+ T cells in alopecia areata. cDNA reverse transcribed from extracted RNA served as the sequencing template. Sequencing used immunoSEQ multiplex PCR; TCRdb keeps in-frame clones, though not all of them. The sample contains more than 100,000 clones, roughly 58% of which appear only once. V and J are TRBV19 and TRBJ2-5; a possible D gene is TRBD2 (7 bases). This TCR derives from a human donor with alopecia areata. The input for sequencing was CD4+ T cells sorted from blood, taken at week 0. CDR3: CASSIGAGARETQYF. CDR3 coding DNA: TGTGCCAGTAGTATAGGGGCGGGGGCCAGGGAGACCCAGTACTTC.